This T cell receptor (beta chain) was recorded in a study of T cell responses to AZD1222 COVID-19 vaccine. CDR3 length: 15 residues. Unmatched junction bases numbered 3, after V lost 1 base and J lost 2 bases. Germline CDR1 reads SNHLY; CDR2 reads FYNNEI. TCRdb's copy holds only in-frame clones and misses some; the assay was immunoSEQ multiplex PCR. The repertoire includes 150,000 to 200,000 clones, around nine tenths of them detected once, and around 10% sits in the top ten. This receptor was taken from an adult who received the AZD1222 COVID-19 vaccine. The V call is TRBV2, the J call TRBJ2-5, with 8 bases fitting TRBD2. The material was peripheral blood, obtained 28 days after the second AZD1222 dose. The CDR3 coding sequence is TGTGCCAGCAGTGAAGTAGGGACTAGACAAGAGACCCAGTACTTC. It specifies CASSEVGTRQETQYF.